This T cell receptor beta chain was sequenced during a study of early T cells in non-severe SARS-CoV-2 infection. Study summary: Sequencing used unsorted whole-blood bulk RNA, so chains lack pairing. General study findings and limits: Matching with VDJdb favored anti-spike CD8 responses (missing private and CD4 specificities).

TCRdb analysed the 5' RACE reads with MiXCR anew, one entry per CDR3 protein. Seen here are 40,000 to 55,000 distinct CDR3 sequences, over 9% observed once, and the top ten hold approximately 16%. A word on this clonotype: Its antigen is unknown.

V dropped 0 bases and J dropped 16; count of bases not matched to a gene: 10. The CDR3 contains 15 residues. The germline CDR1 and CDR2 sequences are LGHNA and YSLEER. What was sequenced was whole blood. This receptor was taken from an adult who was a healthcare worker with PCR-confirmed SARS-CoV-2 infection or an uninfected control (not recorded which). V usage is TRBV4-3 and J usage is TRBJ2-1, with TRBD2 identical over 12 bases. This CDR3 is CASSQDWPSGGALFF. The CDR3 DNA reads TGCGCCAGCAGCCAAGATTGGCCTAGCGGGGGGGCCTTATTCTTC.